These 32 T cell receptor beta chains were sequenced from one sample in a study of T cells in Graves' hyperthyroidism and ophthalmopathy. Amplification yielded TCR beta CDR3 regions, with RNA transcripts as the source. HTBI primers were used for first-round RT-PCR of the TCR CDR3. From the multiplex PCR reads, TCRdb called clonotypes with MiXCR, one entry per CDR3 protein. The sample includes about half a million distinct CDR3 sequences, just under 20% of them seen just once. The sample was blood. The receptors were sampled from a man aged 40-55 years with Graves' ophthalmopathy.

This clonotype has a handful of counts. This chain uses TRBV6-1 with TRBJ2-1, with D perhaps TRBD1 (6 bases). CDR1 and CDR2 (germline): MNHNS, SASEGT. This CDR3 contains 13 residues. The V gene lost 3 bases and the J gene lost 8 bases, with 11 bases spanning the gap. The CDR3 loop reads CASSDHRVHEQFF. DNA for the CDR3: TGTGCCAGCAGTGACCACAGGGTCCATGAGCAGTTCTTC.

This clonotype was detected a few times. In DNA form, the CDR3 reads TGTGCCAGCAGTTTGGGACAGCTGAGCTCTGGAAACACCATATATTTT. Amino acids: CASSLGQLSSGNTIYF. This chain links TRBV7-9 with TRBJ1-3; the match to TRBD1 covers 7 bases. The CDR3 is made up of 16 amino acids. The trim removed 6 bases at V and 0 bases at J, leaving 8 bases unmatched. The germline gives CDR1 SEHNR, CDR2 FQNEAQ (reference sequence).

This chain connects TRBV20-1 to TRBJ1-2; D possibly corresponds to TRBD1 (6 bases). Germline loops: CDR1 DFQATT, CDR2 SNEGSKA (reference sequence). V was trimmed by 5 bases and J by 2 bases, leaving 9 bases between them. CDR3 length: 12 residues. The CDR3 DNA reads TGCAGTGCTTACACAGGGAACTATGGCTACACCTTC. Translation gives CSAYTGNYGYTF.

This clonotype was observed many times. V is TRBV12-3 or TRBV12-4 and J is TRBJ1-1; 7 bases are a match to TRBD1. V was pared by 5 bases and J by 3 bases, with 6 bases of the junction left unmatched. The CDR3 runs 14 residues. The CDR3 DNA follows: TGTGCCAGCAGTCCGAGGGGGCCGGACACTGAAGCTTTCTTT. Its protein product is CASSPRGPDTEAFF.

J is TRBJ1-5 and V is TRBV6-2 or TRBV6-3; D possibly corresponds to TRBD1 (6 bases). V lost 2 bases to trimming and J lost 0 bases, with 8 bases between them. The CDR3 has 15 amino acids. Germline values: CDR1 MNHEY, CDR2 SVGEGT. In DNA form, the CDR3 reads TGTGCCAGCAGTTACGGACAGTCTAGCAATCAGCCCCAGCATTTT. Amino acids: CASSYGQSSNQPQHF.

The table lists this clonotype with a few counts. The chain couples TRBV13 to TRBJ2-7; the match to TRBD1 covers 7 bases. The V gene's germline CDR1 is PRHDT and CDR2 FYEKMQ (reference sequence). This CDR3 region has 17 residues. Trimming cost V 1 base and J 5 bases; bases outside gene matches: 14. The DNA for the CDR3 is TGTGCCAGCAGCTTAGTAGGAGAAGGGGGCTCACGAGACGAGCAGTACTTC. Its protein product is CASSLVGEGGSRDEQYF. The full variable domain, rest sourced from reference TRBV13 and TRBJ2-7, is AAGVIQSPRHLIKEKRETATLKCYPIPRHDTVYWYQQGPGQDPQFLISFYEKMQSDKGSIPDRFSAQQFSDYHSELNMSSLELGDSALYFCASSLVGEGGSRDEQYFGPGTRLTVT.

This clonotype occurred once. This chain joins TRBV2 and TRBJ1-5; possible D gene TRBD1, 5 bases. The CDR3 runs 17 residues. CDR1 and CDR2 (germline): SNHLY, FYNNEI. The ends were cut back, 7 bases at V and 4 bases at J, with 23 bases in the middle. The CDR3 bases are TGTGCCAGCACCACCTCCCCATGGGGCAGTATAAATCAGCCCCAGCATTTT. It codes for CASTTSPWGSINQPQHF.

Only a few counts were recorded for this clonotype. The rearrangement uses TRBV28 and TRBJ2-1, with TRBD2 matching over 7 bases. Germline V CDR1 and CDR2: MDHEN, SYDVKM. CDR3 length: 14 amino acids. The V and J ends lost 3 bases and 9 bases, in that order; junction bases with no gene match: 8. CDR3 nucleotide sequence: TGTGCCAGCAGTTTCCTAGCTGGGGGGGGTGAGCAGTTCTTC. The encoded protein is CASSFLAGGGEQFF.

The J gene is TRBJ2-1, the V gene TRBV27, with a possible D match to TRBD2 (6 bases). There are 13 residues in the CDR3. V was pared by 7 bases and J by 4 bases, with 11 bases between. Germline V lookup: CDR1 MNHEY, CDR2 SMNVEV (reference sequence). The CDR3, as DNA: TGTGCCAGCAAGGGCCGGGGGTACAATGAGCAGTTCTTC. Its translation: CASKGRGYNEQFF.

With regard to this clonotype: One junction end does not reproduce the germline sequence, and a read error may be involved. The chain joins TRBV12-3 or TRBV12-4 to TRBJ2-4, with a weak D call TRBD1 (5 bases). This CDR3 is built from 14 residues. This CDR3 is CASSHTGAENIQYF. The CDR3 DNA sequence: TGTGCCAGCAGTCATACAGGAGCCGAAAACATTCAGTACTTC.

There are a few counts of this clonotype. The chain employs TRBV6-1 and TRBJ1-1; no reliable D call. This CDR3 has 14 residues. Germline CDR1 MNHNS, CDR2 SASEGT. Trimming cost V 5 bases and J 5 bases, with 15 bases left between them. For the CDR3, the DNA is TGTGCCAGCAGTCCTACGACCCCGGGGACTGAAGCTTTCTTT. Translated, it gives CASSPTTPGTEAFF.

The chain uses TRBV5-1 and TRBJ1-2, with D unclear. V was clipped by 4 bases and J by 4 bases, with 11 bases between them. Germline V gene data show CDR1 as SGHRS and CDR2 as YFSETQ. This CDR3 comprises 13 residues. The CDR3 region has the DNA TGCGCCAGCAGCCTGACCGATTTCTATGGCTACACCTTC. As protein: CASSLTDFYGYTF.

This clonotype was seen a few times. The J gene is TRBJ2-1, the V gene TRBV27, with 8 nucleotides matching TRBD2. Germline-derived CDR1 and CDR2 are MNHEY and SMNVEV (reference sequence). The CDR3 length is 14 residues. Trimming removed 5 bases from V and 10 bases from J; junction bases left unmatched: 10. CDR3 coding DNA: TGTGCCAGCAGTCTGGGACTAGGTTTGGGAGAGCAGTTCTTC. Translated: CASSLGLGLGEQFF.

This clonotype was recorded a few times. The J gene is TRBJ2-7, the V gene TRBV11-1; weak D call: TRBD2 (5 bases). V was clipped by 3 bases and J by 0 bases, with 12 bases between them. The CDR3 extends over 15 amino acids. CDR1 and CDR2 (germline): SGHAT, FQDESV (reference sequence). The chain's CDR3 is CASSFLSGISYEQYF. The CDR3 bases are TGTGCCAGCAGCTTTTTGTCCGGGATCTCCTACGAGCAGTACTTC. Full variable domain (missing parts from reference TRBV11-1 and TRBJ2-7): EAEVAQSPRYKITEKSQAVAFWCDPISGHATLYWYRQILGQGPELLVQFQDESVVDDSQLPKDRFSAERLKGVDSTLKIQPAELGDSAMYLCASSFLSGISYEQYFGPGTRLTVT.

This clonotype was recorded a few times. The V call is TRBV9, the J call TRBJ2-5; 7 bases match TRBD2. Germline assignment: CDR1 SGDLS and CDR2 YYNGEE. The length of the CDR3 is 16 residues. Trimming cost V 0 bases and J 0 bases; bases outside gene matches: 5. The CDR3 protein is CASSVEGAGDQETQYF. CDR3 DNA: TGTGCCAGCAGCGTAGAAGGTGCGGGGGACCAAGAGACCCAGTACTTC.

The chain is built from TRBV6-2 or TRBV6-3 and TRBJ2-1, with no clear D. The CDR3 length is 12 residues. The germline V gene has CDR1 MNHEY and CDR2 SVGEGT. V shed 6 bases and J shed 7 bases, with 10 bases lying between them. The CDR3 is CASSPVGNEQFF. CDR3 nucleotide sequence: TGTGCCAGCAGCCCGGTGGGAAATGAGCAGTTCTTC.

The rearrangement links TRBV28 to TRBJ1-4; D is possibly TRBD1 (5 bases). This CDR3 contains 15 residues. Deletions cut 3 bases from V and 4 bases from J, with 12 bases between. The V gene's germline CDR1 is MDHEN and CDR2 SYDVKM. This CDR3 reads CASSFGPGVNEKLFF. CDR3 bases: TGTGCCAGCAGTTTTGGGCCGGGGGTTAATGAAAAACTGTTTTTT.

This clonotype was picked up many times. This chain uses TRBV12-3 or TRBV12-4 with TRBJ2-7; 8 bases map to TRBD1. After removal of 4 bases from V and 5 bases from J, the junction contained 10 bases not matched to a gene. This CDR3 comprises 15 residues. This CDR3 is CASSWGDRIGHEQYF. As DNA, the CDR3 is TGTGCCAGCAGTTGGGGGGACAGGATCGGGCACGAGCAGTACTTC.

The chain uses TRBV12-3 or TRBV12-4 and TRBJ1-2; D might be TRBD1 (6 bases). The V gene lost 5 bases and the J gene lost 5 bases, with 15 bases spanning the gap. This CDR3 comprises 14 residues. Here the CDR3 DNA reads TGTGCCAGCAGTCTACCGGGACACGAATATGGCTACACCTTC. It specifies CASSLPGHEYGYTF.

This clonotype has at least ten counts. This chain uses TRBV7-8 with TRBJ2-3; TRBD2 agrees at 11 bases. CDR1 and CDR2 (germline): SGHVS, FQNEAQ. Trimming at V came to 2 bases and at J to 5 bases, leaving 9 bases not matched to a gene. The CDR3 spans 17 residues. The CDR3 coding sequence is TGTGCCAGCAGCTTAAAACGACTAGCGGGATTTGGAGATACGCAGTATTTT. Translation gives CASSLKRLAGFGDTQYF.

The J gene is TRBJ1-5, the V gene TRBV13; possible D gene TRBD1, 6 bases. Trimming pared 2 bases from V and 6 bases from J, leaving 11 bases between. Looked up from germline, CDR1 is PRHDT and CDR2 is FYEKMQ (reference sequence). The CDR3 extends over 14 amino acids. Here the CDR3 DNA reads TGTGCCAGCAGCTTACGGGGGGCGGTTCAGCCCCAGCATTTT. This translates into CASSLRGAVQPQHF.

The table lists this clonotype with a few counts. The V gene is TRBV6-1, the J gene TRBJ2-2; tentative D call: TRBD1 (5 bases). Trimming removed 10 bases at V and 5 bases at J, with 8 bases between. CDR1 MNHNS and CDR2 SASEGT come from the germline V gene. The CDR3 extends over 11 amino acids. CDR3: CATYRTGELFF. The CDR3 coding sequence is TGTGCCACCTACAGGACCGGGGAGCTGTTTTTT.

This clonotype was counted between two and nine times. J is TRBJ1-6 and V is TRBV30; no reliable D call. Trimming took 1 base from V and 10 from J, leaving 11 bases between them. From germline, CDR1 is GTSNPN and CDR2 SVGIG (reference sequence). The CDR3 covers 13 residues. The chain's CDR3 is CAWSGSGESPLHF. The CDR3 coding sequence is TGTGCCTGGAGTGGGTCCGGTGAATCACCCCTCCACTTT.

This clonotype was detected many times. The genes are TRBV20-1 and TRBJ2-5; D not certain. This CDR3 has 14 residues. Germline V gives CDR1 DFQATT, CDR2 SNEGSKA (reference sequence). With 6 bases removed from V and 0 bases from J, the gap between germline ends came to 14 bases. CDR3: CSAPSALYQETQYF. CDR3 in DNA: TGCAGTGCCCCATCGGCGCTGTACCAAGAGACCCAGTACTTC.

The V and J genes are TRBV30 and TRBJ2-6; the D gene could be TRBD1 or TRBD2 (5 bases each). This CDR3 has 15 amino acids. Trimming removed 1 base at V and 4 bases at J, with 11 bases between. CDR1 and CDR2 (germline): GTSNPN, SVGIG (reference sequence). The CDR3 sequence: CAWSEGSSGANVLTF. The CDR3 region has the DNA TGTGCCTGGAGTGAGGGGAGCTCCGGGGCCAACGTCCTGACTTTC. The complete variable domain, with remaining parts taken from reference TRBV30 and TRBJ2-6, reads SQTIHQWPATLVQPVGSPLSLECTVEGTSNPNLYWYRQAAGRGLQLLFYSVGIGQISSEVPQNLSASRPQDRQFILSSKKLLLSDSGFYLCAWSEGSSGANVLTFGAGSRLTVL.

This clonotype was recorded a few times. The V and J genes are TRBV18 and TRBJ1-1; maybe TRBD1 (5 bases). Germline V gene data show CDR1 as KGHSH and CDR2 as LQKENI. The CDR3 spans 17 residues. Trimming left V 1 base short and J 1 base short, with 16 bases between. The CDR3 nucleotides are TGTGCCAGCTCACCACAGTCGGGATCCCAGGGGAACACTGAAGCTTTCTTT. Translating it yields CASSPQSGSQGNTEAFF.

This clonotype appeared many times. The V call is TRBV2, the J call TRBJ2-1, with D possibly being TRBD2 (6 bases). Germline V gene lookup returns CDR1 SNHLY and CDR2 FYNNEI. The V end lost 6 bases, the J end lost 12 bases, and 15 bases lay between the germline ends. The CDR3 length is 12 residues. The CDR3 sequence is CASRRDPVGQFF. DNA for the CDR3: TGTGCCAGCAGGCGGGACCCCGTGGGGCAGTTCTTC.

The chain uses TRBV7-2 and TRBJ1-1; TRBD1 aligns across 9 bases. Per the germline V gene, CDR1 is SGHTA and CDR2 is FQGNSA. The junction had 21 bases not matched to a gene; V was cut back by 6 bases and J by 4 bases. The CDR3 is 19 amino acids. CDR3 bases: TGTGCCAGCAGTCCTCAGGGGAGTGGGACAGGGAAGCTGGGCACTGAAGCTTTCTTT. Translating gives CASSPQGSGTGKLGTEAFF.

The table lists this clonotype with many counts. The CDR3: CASSTTVSGNTIYF. Here the CDR3 DNA reads TGTGCCAGCTCAACGACTGTCTCTGGAAACACCATATATTTT. This rearrangement joins TRBV18 to TRBJ1-3; D is undetermined. CDR3 length: 14 residues. Germline loops: CDR1 KGHSH, CDR2 LQKENI. The V gene lost 5 bases and the J gene lost 0 bases, with 8 bases spanning the gap.

This clonotype was observed at least ten times. The chain recombines TRBV7-3 with TRBJ2-1; D is undetermined. Trimming cost V 5 bases and J 6 bases, with 11 bases left between them. Germline loops: CDR1 SGHTA, CDR2 FQGTGA. The CDR3 contains 13 residues. The CDR3 sequence: CASSPAFRNEQFF. CDR3 bases: TGTGCCAGCAGCCCCGCGTTTCGCAATGAGCAGTTCTTC.

The chain carries TRBV5-1 and TRBJ2-2; D is ambiguous. Per germline, CDR1 SGHRS and CDR2 YFSETQ. V lost 0 bases to trimming and J lost 7 bases, with 19 bases between them. CDR3 length equals 17 residues. The CDR3 sequence is CASSLGFADLRSGELFF. For the CDR3, the DNA is TGCGCCAGCAGCTTGGGGTTCGCGGACCTACGAAGCGGGGAGCTGTTTTTT.

In its sample, this clonotype was seen a few times. As DNA, the CDR3 is TGTGCCAGCAGCCCATGGGACCGAGCCACAGATACGCAGTATTTT. Residues: CASSPWDRATDTQYF. The V call is TRBV7-9, the J call TRBJ2-3; either TRBD1 or TRBD2 may fit D (5 bases each). CDR3 length: 15 amino acids. The ends were cut back, 5 bases at V and 2 bases at J, with 14 bases in the middle. Germline V gene lookup returns CDR1 SEHNR and CDR2 FQNEAQ (reference sequence).